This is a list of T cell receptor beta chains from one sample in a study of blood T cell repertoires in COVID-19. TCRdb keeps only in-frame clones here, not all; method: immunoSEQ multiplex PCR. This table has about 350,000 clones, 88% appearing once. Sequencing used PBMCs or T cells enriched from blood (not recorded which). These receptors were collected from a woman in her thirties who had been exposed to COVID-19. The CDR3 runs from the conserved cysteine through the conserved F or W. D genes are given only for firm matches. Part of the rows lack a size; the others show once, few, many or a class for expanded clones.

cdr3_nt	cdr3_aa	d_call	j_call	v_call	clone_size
TGTGCCAGCAGTTATTTACAAACCCCCTACGAGCAGTACTTC	CASSYLQTPYEQYF	.	TRBJ2-7	TRBV3-1/TRBV3-2	.
TGTGCCAGCAGTACCGGGGCTAGCGGAGTTGGGGATACGCAGTATTTT	CASSTGASGVGDTQYF	TRBD2	TRBJ2-3	TRBV27	.
TGTGCCAGCAGACTTGGGGCAGGCACATTCTATGGCTACACCTTC	CASRLGAGTFYGYTF	.	TRBJ1-2	TRBV27	few
TGTGCCAGCAGCGAGACGACTAGCGCACACAATGAGCAGTTCTTC	CASSETTSAHNEQFF	TRBD2	TRBJ2-1	TRBV9	.
TGTGCCAGCAGCCCAGAGGCAATAAAACTGTTTTTT	CASSPEAIKLFF	.	TRBJ1-4	TRBV7-9	.
TGTGCCAGTAGCCTCAAGTACCCGGGTTTGGGGCTTCGCAATGAGCAGTTCTTC	CASSLKYPGLGLRNEQFF	.	TRBJ2-1	TRBV19	once
TGTGCCAGCAGTTTATCGGGACAGGCCCATAATTCACCCCTCCACTTT	CASSLSGQAHNSPLHF	TRBD1	TRBJ1-6	TRBV27	.
TGTGCCAGCAGCGGACTAGCGTATTACAATGAGCAGTTCTTC	CASSGLAYYNEQFF	TRBD2	TRBJ2-1	TRBV7-9	.
TGTGCCAGCAGGACTACGGGACAGAAATACGAGCAGTACTTC	CASRTTGQKYEQYF	TRBD1	TRBJ2-7	TRBV28	.
TGCGCCAGCAGCCTCCGGACAGGCGATAATTCACCCCTCCACTTT	CASSLRTGDNSPLHF	TRBD1	TRBJ1-6	TRBV5-1	few
TGTGCCAGCAGCCCGACTAGCGGGAGAAGTAGGCAGTACTTC	CASSPTSGRSRQYF	TRBD2	TRBJ2-7	TRBV5-6	.
TGTGCCAGCAGCTCGGTCAGGGTAATGAGCATGACAGATGAGCAGTTCTTC	CASSSVRVMSMTDEQFF	.	TRBJ2-1	TRBV5-8	.
TGCGCCAGCAGCTTCCCCTCAGGAGGGATGAACACCGGGGAGCTGTTTTTT	CASSFPSGGMNTGELFF	.	TRBJ2-2	TRBV5-1	.
TGTGCCAGCAGCCACCGGAACACCGGGACTAGCGGGCACCCAACCTACAATGAGCAGTTCTTC	CASSHRNTGTSGHPTYNEQFF	.	TRBJ2-1	TRBV21-1	.
TGTGCCAGCAGCGCCGGGACTAGCCGAACCTACGAGCAGTACTTC	CASSAGTSRTYEQYF	TRBD2	TRBJ2-7	TRBV7-2	once
TGTGCCAGCAGCTTTAGCGGGCAGGGTTACAATGAGCAGTTCTTC	CASSFSGQGYNEQFF	TRBD2	TRBJ2-1	TRBV11-3	once
TGTGCCACCAGCAGCAGGCCCACGGACAGAAGCTACACCTTC	CATSSRPTDRSYTF	.	TRBJ1-2	TRBV15	once
TGTGCCAGCAGCGTAGCGAGCCCCGGGGAGCTGTTTTTT	CASSVASPGELFF	.	TRBJ2-2	TRBV9	.
TGTGCGTACTCGGGACAGGGGGGTGTGGCACAAGAGACCCAGTACTTC	CAYSGQGGVAQETQYF	TRBD1	TRBJ2-5	TRBV5-4	.
TGTGCCAGCAGCTGGGGCTCCCCCGGGGAGCTGTTTTTT	CASSWGSPGELFF	.	TRBJ2-2	TRBV9	.
TGTGCCAGCAGTAAACGGGACAGGGGAACTGAAGCTTTCTTT	CASSKRDRGTEAFF	TRBD1	TRBJ1-1	TRBV6-6	.
TGCGCCAGCAGCGCGGAGGGCCGGGGGACCCAGTACTTC	CASSAEGRGTQYF	.	TRBJ2-5	TRBV5-1	.
TGTGCCAGCAGTGATCCGGTCGTCCTTGCGGAGACCCAGTACTTC	CASSDPVVLAETQYF	.	TRBJ2-5	TRBV11-1	.
TGTGCCAGCAGTTTCTCGGGGAGCTCCTACGAGCAGTACTTC	CASSFSGSSYEQYF	.	TRBJ2-7	TRBV28	once
TGTGCCAGCAGCTTAACCGGGACAGGGAGCACTGAAGCTTTCTTT	CASSLTGTGSTEAFF	TRBD1	TRBJ1-1	TRBV7-3	.
TGTGCCAGCGAACTCGGACAGGGGTCCTACGAGCAGTACTTC	CASELGQGSYEQYF	TRBD1	TRBJ2-7	TRBV10-3	.
TGTGCCAGCAGCCAAGTGGGAGCGGGAGGGCCCGACGAGCAGTACTTC	CASSQVGAGGPDEQYF	TRBD2	TRBJ2-7	TRBV4-2	.
TGCAGTGCTAGTGGTAGGTTTCCGGGACAGGGGTCCTACGAGCAGTACTTC	CSASGRFPGQGSYEQYF	TRBD1	TRBJ2-7	TRBV20-1	.
TGCACCAGCAGCCAAGGGGGCAGAGGTAGGGTCTTGGAGACCCAGTACTTC	CTSSQGGRGRVLETQYF	.	TRBJ2-5	TRBV1	.
TGTGCCAGCAGCTGGGACAGGGGGCCCCCCGGCGGCTACACCTTC	CASSWDRGPPGGYTF	TRBD1	TRBJ1-2	TRBV5-4	many
TGTGCCAGCAGCTTAGGTCAGTCGGGAACTGAAGCTTTCTTT	CASSLGQSGTEAFF	.	TRBJ1-1	TRBV7-6	.
TGTGCCAGCAGCCAAGGGGCGGGAGGGGGGTTCAATGAGCAGTTCTTC	CASSQGAGGGFNEQFF	TRBD2	TRBJ2-1	TRBV3-1/TRBV3-2	.
TGTGCCAGCAGCCAAGATGCCGGAGGGGACACCGGGGAGCTGTTTTTT	CASSQDAGGDTGELFF	.	TRBJ2-2	TRBV3-1/TRBV3-2	.
TGCGCCAGCAGCCAGGGACTAGCAAATTCCTACGAGCAGTACTTC	CASSQGLANSYEQYF	TRBD2	TRBJ2-7	TRBV4-1	.
TGTGCCAGCAGCCAATCCTCTGCAGGTAACGAGTACTTC	CASSQSSAGNEYF	.	TRBJ2-5	TRBV3-1/TRBV3-2	.
TGTGCCAGCAGCGCCCCTAGCGGGAGGGCCGTCAATGAGCAGTTCTTC	CASSAPSGRAVNEQFF	TRBD2	TRBJ2-1	TRBV7-9	.
TGTGCCAGTAGTCCTTCAGGGGTAGCTTTCTTT	CASSPSGVAFF	.	TRBJ1-1	TRBV19	.
TGTGCCAGCAGCTTAGCGCGCACTTCTGAAGCTTTCTTT	CASSLARTSEAFF	.	TRBJ1-1	TRBV7-8	.
TGTGCCAGCAGGCTAGCGGGAGTTGGGGCAGATACGCAGTATTTT	CASRLAGVGADTQYF	TRBD2	TRBJ2-3	TRBV5-6	.
TGTGCCAGCAGTTTCTGGGGCCAGCATAATTCACCCCTCCACTTT	CASSFWGQHNSPLHF	.	TRBJ1-6	TRBV6-6	few
TGTGCCAGCAGCTTGGTAGGGGTTCTGGCTGCTGAAGCTTTCTTT	CASSLVGVLAAEAFF	.	TRBJ1-1	TRBV5-4	once
TGTGCCAGCAGCGAGACAGGGGTAGGAACCTACGAGCAGTACTTC	CASSETGVGTYEQYF	TRBD1	TRBJ2-7	TRBV5-5	few
TGTGCCAGCAGTTACGACGGACAGGGAAGAACTGAAGCTTTCTTT	CASSYDGQGRTEAFF	TRBD1	TRBJ1-1	TRBV6-5	.
TGTGCCAGCACCGTCCGGGACAGCACCTACGAGCAGTACTTC	CASTVRDSTYEQYF	TRBD1	TRBJ2-7	TRBV5-4	.
TGTGCCAGTAGCCCCGGGACAAGTTCCTACGAGCAGTACTTC	CASSPGTSSYEQYF	.	TRBJ2-7	TRBV19	.
TGTGCCAGCAGCACAGCGGGAGGGCCGGGCGAGCAGTACTTC	CASSTAGGPGEQYF	TRBD2	TRBJ2-7	TRBV7-2	.
TGTGCCAGCAGCTTTGGGGCCGGGACTAGAGGATACAATGAGCAGTTCTTC	CASSFGAGTRGYNEQFF	TRBD2	TRBJ2-1	TRBV11-2	.
TGTGCCACCAGCAGAGATATAATGAATGAGCAGTTCTTC	CATSRDIMNEQFF	.	TRBJ2-1	TRBV15	.
TGTGCCAGCTCACCTGAAATTAGCGGGAGCGGGGGCGAGCAGTACTTC	CASSPEISGSGGEQYF	TRBD2	TRBJ2-7	TRBV18	.
TGTGCCAGCTCACGGGGCAGGGGCGGCCCAGGACTGTTTTTT	CASSRGRGGPGLFF	.	TRBJ1-4	TRBV18	.
TGTGCCGCTAAAGGGGGACAGGACTACAATGAGCAGTTCTTC	CAAKGGQDYNEQFF	TRBD1	TRBJ2-1	TRBV7-9	.
TGCGCCAGCAGCGTCGGACAGGGGCTCCCCAACGAGCAGTACTTC	CASSVGQGLPNEQYF	TRBD1	TRBJ2-7	TRBV5-1	.
TGTGCCAGCAGTATGTCGGGACAGGGCGGTCAGCCCCAGCATTTT	CASSMSGQGGQPQHF	TRBD1	TRBJ1-5	TRBV28	once
TGCGCCAGCAGCTCCGGGGGGCTCCGGGAGCAGTACTTC	CASSSGGLREQYF	.	TRBJ2-7	TRBV5-1	.